The 25 T cell receptor beta chains in this list originate from one sample, sequenced in a study of blood T cell repertoires in COVID-19. Data came from immunoSEQ multiplex PCR; TCRdb stores just in-frame clones and leaves some out. The sample consists of roughly 150,000 clones, more than 65% of them appearing once. What was sequenced was peripheral blood. Every receptor here comes from a woman aged 80 or over with active or convalescent COVID-19.

This chain joins TRBV4-1 and TRBJ1-6, with D perhaps TRBD1 (6 bases). CDR1 is MGHRA and CDR2 is YSYEKL in the germline V gene. With 3 bases removed from V and 2 bases from J, the gap between germline ends came to 23 bases. The CDR3 extends over 20 amino acids. CDR3 nucleotide sequence: TGCGCCAGCAGCCACCAAACCGGGACACCGAACGCCGCCTATAATTCACCCCTCCACTTT. Translation gives CASSHQTGTPNAAYNSPLHF.

The V call is TRBV6-6, the J call TRBJ2-3; the D is unclear. V shed 8 bases and J shed 4 bases, with 7 bases lying between them. The CDR3 is made up of 11 amino acids. The germline V gene encodes CDR1 MNHNY and CDR2 SVGAGI (reference sequence). This CDR3 reads CASERADTQYF. DNA for the CDR3: TGTGCCAGCGAACGGGCAGATACGCAGTATTTT.

The chain combines TRBV5-1 with TRBJ2-2, with a possible D match to TRBD1 (6 bases). The CDR3 sequence is 16 residues long. V gave up 0 bases and J gave up 9 bases, with 18 bases separating them. Germline CDR1 and CDR2: SGHRS and YFSETQ. CDR3 DNA sequence: TGCGCCAGCAGCTTGGTCCCGACAGGAATAGGCAGGGAGCTGTTTTTT. Amino acids: CASSLVPTGIGRELFF.

This clone was observed many times. The V call is TRBV10-3, the J call TRBJ1-2; D not certain. V lost 0 bases, J lost 5 bases, and 10 bases lay in between. Germline V lookup: CDR1 ENHRY, CDR2 SYGVKD. CDR3 length equals 14 residues. DNA of the CDR3: TGTGCCATCAGTGAGTCGGAGACCGTTTATGGCTACACCTTC. Translating gives CAISESETVYGYTF.

This chain joins TRBV4-1 and TRBJ2-3; perhaps TRBD1 as D (5 bases). Germline values: CDR1 MGHRA, CDR2 YSYEKL. The germline V and J ends were trimmed by 1 base and 4 bases, with 6 bases remaining between them. The CDR3 loop spans 13 amino acids. The CDR3: CASSQAGPDTQYF. CDR3 coding DNA: TGCGCCAGCAGCCAAGCAGGGCCAGATACGCAGTATTTT.

This sequence joins TRBV6-1 and TRBJ1-2; 8 nucleotides align to TRBD1. With 1 base clipped from V and 6 bases from J, the junction kept 7 bases outside the gene matches. This CDR3 has 15 residues. Germline V gives CDR1 MNHNS, CDR2 SASEGT. CDR3 bases: TGTGCCAGCAGTGAAGTGACGGACAGGGTAGATGGCTACACCTTC. This encodes CASSEVTDRVDGYTF.

V gene TRBV28 combines with J gene TRBJ1-2; maybe TRBD1 (5 bases). V gave up 6 bases and J gave up 3 bases, with 17 bases separating them. The germline V gene encodes CDR1 MDHEN and CDR2 SYDVKM. The CDR3 has 15 amino acids. CDR3 sequence reads: CASRVSTGNYYGYTF. The CDR3 nucleotides are TGTGCCAGCAGGGTTTCAACAGGAAATTACTATGGCTACACCTTC.

The V call is TRBV5-6, the J call TRBJ2-1; 10 bases map to TRBD2. V shed 0 bases and J 3 bases; nucleotides not matched to a gene: 3. Germline values: CDR1 SGHDT, CDR2 YYEEEE. The length of the CDR3 is 16 residues. The chain's CDR3 is CASSLGGLASYNEQFF. The CDR3 bases are TGTGCCAGCAGCTTGGGGGGACTAGCGAGCTACAATGAGCAGTTCTTC.

The rearrangement uses TRBV18 and TRBJ2-4; 8 nucleotides line up with TRBD1. The CDR3 spans 16 residues. CDR1 is KGHSH, CDR2 LQKENI, per germline. V lost 2 bases, J lost 4 bases, and 7 bases stayed unmatched. The DNA for the CDR3 is TGTGCCAGCTCACCAGAAGAGAGGACAGGGAAAAACATTCAGTACTTC. Encoded protein: CASSPEERTGKNIQYF.

The chain carries TRBV5-1 and TRBJ1-4, with D possibly matching TRBD1 (5 bases). Germline V gene data show CDR1 as SGHRS and CDR2 as YFSETQ. The CDR3 length is 13 residues. V gave up 8 bases and J gave up 8 bases, with 16 bases separating them. The CDR3 sequence: CASPLRGEEKLFF. The CDR3 DNA reads TGCGCCAGTCCCCTTCGGGGGGAGGAAAAACTGTTTTTT.

The chain uses TRBV28 and TRBJ1-4; weak D call: TRBD1 (5 bases). The CDR3 sequence is 16 residues long. In germline, CDR1 is MDHEN, CDR2 SYDVKM. The V gene lost 6 bases and the J gene lost 3 bases, with 17 bases spanning the gap. CDR3 sequence: CASRSFRGGANEKLFF. CDR3 DNA sequence: TGTGCCAGCAGGAGTTTCCGGGGAGGGGCTAATGAAAAACTGTTTTTT.

This chain joins TRBV18 and TRBJ2-7; weak D call: TRBD2 (7 bases). In germline, CDR1 is KGHSH, CDR2 LQKENI. V was trimmed by 3 bases and J by 3 bases, leaving 15 bases between them. This CDR3 is built from 15 residues. CDR3 in amino acids: CASSPARGGRYEQYF. The CDR3 coding sequence is TGTGCCAGCTCACCGGCGAGGGGGGGACGCTACGAGCAGTACTTC.

The chain joins TRBV27 to TRBJ2-7; 11 bases agree with TRBD2. V trimming: 6 bases; J trimming: 6 bases; junction bases outside the gene matches: 4. The CDR3 totals 13 residues. Germline CDR1 reads MNHEY; CDR2 reads SMNVEV (reference sequence). The DNA for the CDR3 is TGTGCCAGCAGAAGTAGCGGGAGGGCCGAGCAGTACTTC. Residues: CASRSSGRAEQYF.

This sequence joins TRBV7-3 and TRBJ2-3, with D tentatively TRBD1 (6 bases). The length of the CDR3 is 14 residues. V dropped 4 bases and J dropped 0 bases, with 8 bases sitting between them. Germline V lookup: CDR1 SGHTA, CDR2 FQGTGA. In DNA form, the CDR3 reads TGTGCCAGCAGCTCAGGACAGAGCACAGATACGCAGTATTTT. Translation gives CASSSGQSTDTQYF.

The V and J genes are TRBV28 and TRBJ2-7; TRBD2 aligns across 10 bases. The CDR3 covers 15 residues. Losses at the gene ends were 2 bases for V and 2 bases for J; bases not matched to a gene: 3. CDR1 and CDR2 (germline): MDHEN, SYDVKM. The CDR3 DNA sequence: TGTGCCAGCAGTTTAGGGAGCGGGAGGGCCTACGAGCAGTACTTC. It encodes CASSLGSGRAYEQYF.

This clone was detected only a few times. The chain is built from TRBV9 and TRBJ2-5; D might be TRBD2 (6 bases). The CDR3 covers 15 residues. V was pared by 0 bases and J by 4 bases, with 13 bases between. Germline lookup yields CDR1 SGDLS and CDR2 YYNGEE. CDR3 amino acids: CASSVAAGPGETQYF. CDR3 in DNA: TGTGCCAGCAGCGTAGCTGCGGGGCCTGGAGAGACCCAGTACTTC.

V usage is TRBV5-1 and J usage is TRBJ1-5; TRBD1 matches at 10 bases. Trimming removed 5 bases from V and 9 bases from J; junction bases left unmatched: 5. The CDR3 consists of 13 residues. CDR1 and CDR2 (germline): SGHRS, YFSETQ. For the CDR3, the DNA is TGCGCCAGCAGTGGGACAGGGGTCGGGCCCCAGCATTTT. This encodes CASSGTGVGPQHF.

DNA for the CDR3: TGTGCCAGCAGCCTAGCGGGTGCGGGTGAGCAGTACTTC. It codes for CASSLAGAGEQYF. V usage is TRBV7-3 and J usage is TRBJ2-7, with 8 bases lining up with TRBD2. V lost 5 bases and J lost 7; bases outside the gene matches: 7. CDR3 length: 13 residues. From germline, CDR1 is SGHTA and CDR2 FQGTGA.

This chain joins TRBV15 and TRBJ1-1; 7 nucleotides align to TRBD1. Trimming removed 5 bases from V and 5 bases from J; junction bases left unmatched: 8. The length of the CDR3 is 14 residues. The V gene's germline CDR1 is LNHNV and CDR2 YYDKDF (reference sequence). The chain's CDR3 is CATSRSYRGTEAFF. The CDR3 DNA sequence: TGTGCCACCAGCCGATCCTACAGGGGAACTGAAGCTTTCTTT.

This chain connects TRBV24-1 to TRBJ2-3; D not certain. Deletions cut 3 bases from V and 7 bases from J, with 10 bases between. The CDR3 covers 13 residues. CDR1 KGHDR and CDR2 SFDVKD come from the germline V gene. The CDR3, as DNA: TGTGCCACCAGTGATCCCCTCACTTATACGCAGTATTTT. It is translated as CATSDPLTYTQYF.

The sample holds a few counts of this clone. The genes are TRBV5-1 and TRBJ2-7, with 7 positions matching TRBD2. CDR3 size: 16 residues. After removal of 0 bases from V and 7 bases from J, the junction contained 13 bases not matched to a gene. In germline, CDR1 is SGHRS, CDR2 YFSETQ. The CDR3 here is CASSLGGPGGPTEQYF. The CDR3 nucleotides are TGCGCCAGCAGCTTGGGAGGACCGGGGGGACCTACGGAGCAGTACTTC.

This chain joins TRBV10-3 and TRBJ1-1, with D possibly being TRBD1 (6 bases). Germline values: CDR1 ENHRY, CDR2 SYGVKD. The CDR3 has 17 residues. The V end lost 4 bases, the J end lost 0 bases, and 18 bases lay between the germline ends. The CDR3 here is CAISVPEGGEMNTEAFF. The DNA of the CDR3 is TGTGCCATCAGTGTCCCCGAGGGGGGGGAAATGAACACTGAAGCTTTCTTT.

The rearrangement joins TRBV30 to TRBJ1-5, with no clear D. This CDR3 is built from 13 residues. V lost 0 bases to trimming and J lost 5 bases, with 8 bases between them. Germline assignment: CDR1 GTSNPN and CDR2 SVGIG (reference sequence). The CDR3 DNA reads TGTGCCTGGAGTGTATCCCTCGATCAGCCCCAGCATTTT. This encodes CAWSVSLDQPQHF.

This sequence joins TRBV19 and TRBJ1-4; no reliable D call. Trimming removed 9 bases from V and 4 bases from J, with 12 bases in between. The CDR3 has 13 residues. Germline CDR1 reads LNHDA; CDR2 reads SQIVND (reference sequence). CDR3 coding DNA: TGTGCCAGCCGGGTGTCTTATAATGAAAAACTGTTTTTT. Residues: CASRVSYNEKLFF.

J is TRBJ1-2 and V is TRBV10-3, with TRBD1 matching 10 bases. In germline, CDR1 is ENHRY, CDR2 SYGVKD. The CDR3 spans 15 residues. V lost 1 base, J lost 5 bases, and 4 bases stayed unmatched. The CDR3 sequence is CAISEFGQGGYGYTF. CDR3 bases: TGTGCCATCAGTGAGTTTGGACAGGGGGGGTATGGCTACACCTTC.